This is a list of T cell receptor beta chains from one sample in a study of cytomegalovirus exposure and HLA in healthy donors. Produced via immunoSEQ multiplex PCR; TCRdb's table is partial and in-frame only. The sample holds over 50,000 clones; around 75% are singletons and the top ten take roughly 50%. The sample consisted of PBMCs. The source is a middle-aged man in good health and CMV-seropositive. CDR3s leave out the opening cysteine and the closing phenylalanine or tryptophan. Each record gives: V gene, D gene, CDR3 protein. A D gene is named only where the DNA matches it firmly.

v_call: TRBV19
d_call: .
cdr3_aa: ASSIGPLEHNAQF

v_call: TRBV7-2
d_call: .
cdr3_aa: ASSLVSSGKETQY

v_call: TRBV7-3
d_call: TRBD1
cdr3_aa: ASSMGQSSYNEQF

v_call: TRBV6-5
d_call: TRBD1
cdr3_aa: ASSYSGTGLY

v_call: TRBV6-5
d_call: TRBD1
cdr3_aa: ARRPQGMTGELS

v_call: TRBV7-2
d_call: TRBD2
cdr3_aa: ASSLLAGGWGEQF

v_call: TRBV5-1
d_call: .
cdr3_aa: ASSSTVDGYT

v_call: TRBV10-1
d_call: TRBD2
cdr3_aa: ASSFGTSGSREQY

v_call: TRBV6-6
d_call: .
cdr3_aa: ASSLDLKSQPQH

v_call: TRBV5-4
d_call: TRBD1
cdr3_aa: ASSLVVFGTGRTYEQY

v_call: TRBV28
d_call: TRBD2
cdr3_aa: ASSFTSGGPNTGELF

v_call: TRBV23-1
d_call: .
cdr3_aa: ASSHVVPTVPYEQY

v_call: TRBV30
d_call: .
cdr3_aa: AWSVSRYFSALH

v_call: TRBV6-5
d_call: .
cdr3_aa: ASGVAGESYEQY

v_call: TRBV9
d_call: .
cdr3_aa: ASSADYISYNEQF

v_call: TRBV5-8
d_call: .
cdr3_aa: ASSLYRNSPLH

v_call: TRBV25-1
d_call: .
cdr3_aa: ASSAAGANVLT

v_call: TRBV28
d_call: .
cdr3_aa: ASSLLRGSPLH

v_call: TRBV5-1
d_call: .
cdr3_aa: ASSLGRQGDYT

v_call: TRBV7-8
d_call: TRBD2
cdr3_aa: ASSYTGTSGRWSYNEQF

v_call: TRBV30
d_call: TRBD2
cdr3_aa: AWSAPRLAELGTDTQY

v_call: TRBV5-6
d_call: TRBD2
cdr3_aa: ASSGEGTANEQF

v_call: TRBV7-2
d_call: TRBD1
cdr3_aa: ASSLDGTGSYYGYT

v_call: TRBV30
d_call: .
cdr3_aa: AWTDRGATNEKLF

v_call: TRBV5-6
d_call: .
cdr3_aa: ASSGGASTANYGYT

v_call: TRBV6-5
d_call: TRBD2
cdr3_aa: ASSLIASGGYEQY

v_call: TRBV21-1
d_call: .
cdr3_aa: ARRGGGTSYEQY

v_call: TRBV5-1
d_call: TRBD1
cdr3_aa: ASRQGALGNTEAF

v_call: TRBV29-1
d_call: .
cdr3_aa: SAKEVGREF

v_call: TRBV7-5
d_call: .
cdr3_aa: VRAHGPGEYSNQPQH

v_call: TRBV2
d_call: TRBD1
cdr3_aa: ASARDRPANTGELF

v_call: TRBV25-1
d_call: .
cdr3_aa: ASSEFPQAGELF

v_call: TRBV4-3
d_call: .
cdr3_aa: ASSESQGTYNEQF

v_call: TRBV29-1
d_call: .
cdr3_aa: SVDQSYGYT

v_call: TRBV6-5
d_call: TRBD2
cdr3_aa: ASSYGRGGPDTQY

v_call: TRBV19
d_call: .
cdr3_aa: ASSAGQGRNTGELF

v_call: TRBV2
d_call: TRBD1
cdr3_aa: ASRRTGGAADTQY

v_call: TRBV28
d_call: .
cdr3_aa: ASSLEPIERYYNEQF

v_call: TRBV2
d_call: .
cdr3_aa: ASAGRTGF

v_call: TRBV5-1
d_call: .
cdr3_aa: ASSFLDPRGGHEQF

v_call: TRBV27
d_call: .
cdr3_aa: ASSLGGAQPQH

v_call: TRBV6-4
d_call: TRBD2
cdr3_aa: ATNPKREGNEQF

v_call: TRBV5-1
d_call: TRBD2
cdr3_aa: ASSYKRGPFNEQF

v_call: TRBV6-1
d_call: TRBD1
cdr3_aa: ASTQGGRGRDTQY

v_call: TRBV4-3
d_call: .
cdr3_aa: ASSQDRGARTEAF

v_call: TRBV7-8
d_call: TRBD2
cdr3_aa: ASSLGVGLAKRSYEQY

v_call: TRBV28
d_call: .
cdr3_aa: ASRSGAMNTEAF

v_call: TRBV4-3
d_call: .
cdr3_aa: HCSQDMIVLIYNEQF

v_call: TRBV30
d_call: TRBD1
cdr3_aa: AWSGQGMGPYEQY

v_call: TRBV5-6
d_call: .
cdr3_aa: ASSLGQGGYGYT

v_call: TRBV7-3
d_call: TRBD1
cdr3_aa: TSSSLGDRRESPLL

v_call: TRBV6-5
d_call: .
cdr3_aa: ASSNSGTYNEQF

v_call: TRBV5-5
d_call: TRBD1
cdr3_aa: ASSLFTGAGNTIY

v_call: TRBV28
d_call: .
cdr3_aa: ASSLDSSGNTIY

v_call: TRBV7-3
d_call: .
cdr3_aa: ASSPQGGTQY

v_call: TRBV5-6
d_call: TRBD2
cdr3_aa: ASRQIPSGGTTDTQY

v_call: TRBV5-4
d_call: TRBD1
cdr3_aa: ASSSSTGWNTGELF

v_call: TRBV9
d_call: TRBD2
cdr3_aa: ASSVKPGTSRYNEQF

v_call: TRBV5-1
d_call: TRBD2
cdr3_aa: ASSLGLAGGQETQY